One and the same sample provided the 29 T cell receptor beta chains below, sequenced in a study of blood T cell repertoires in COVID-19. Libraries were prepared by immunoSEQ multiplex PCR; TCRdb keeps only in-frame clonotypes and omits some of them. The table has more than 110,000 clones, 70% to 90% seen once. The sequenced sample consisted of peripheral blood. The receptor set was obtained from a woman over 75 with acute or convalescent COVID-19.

CDR3 nucleotide sequence: TGCGCCAGCAGCTTGGAGGGAGCAATCACAGATACGCAGTATTTT. Protein sequence: CASSLEGAITDTQYF. The chain couples TRBV5-1 to TRBJ2-3; possibly TRBD2 for D (5 bases). The ends were cut back, 0 bases at V and 2 bases at J, with 10 bases in the middle. The CDR3 contains 15 residues. Germline loops: CDR1 SGHRS, CDR2 YFSETQ.

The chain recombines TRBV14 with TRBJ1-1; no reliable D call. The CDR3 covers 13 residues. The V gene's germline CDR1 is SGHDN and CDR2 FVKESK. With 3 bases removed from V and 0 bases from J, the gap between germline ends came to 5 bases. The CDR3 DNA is TGTGCCAGCAGCCAGTCTCTGAACACTGAAGCTTTCTTT. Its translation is CASSQSLNTEAFF.

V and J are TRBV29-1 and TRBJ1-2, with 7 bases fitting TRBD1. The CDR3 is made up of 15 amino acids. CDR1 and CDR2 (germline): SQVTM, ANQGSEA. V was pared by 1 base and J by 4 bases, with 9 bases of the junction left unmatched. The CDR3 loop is CSVEGDDRVFYGYTF. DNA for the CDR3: TGCAGCGTTGAAGGGGATGACAGGGTGTTCTATGGCTACACCTTC.

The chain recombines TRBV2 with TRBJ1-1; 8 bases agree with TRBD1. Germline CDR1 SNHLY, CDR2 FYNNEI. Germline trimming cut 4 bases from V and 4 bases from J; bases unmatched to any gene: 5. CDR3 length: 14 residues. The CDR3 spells CASSGYTGGTEAFF. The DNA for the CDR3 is TGTGCCAGCAGTGGATATACAGGGGGCACTGAAGCTTTCTTT.

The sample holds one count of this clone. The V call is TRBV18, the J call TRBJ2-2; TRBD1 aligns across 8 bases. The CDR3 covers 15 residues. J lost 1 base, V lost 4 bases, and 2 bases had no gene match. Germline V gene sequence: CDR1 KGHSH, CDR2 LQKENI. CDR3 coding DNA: TGTGCCAGCTCACTCGGGACAGGGAACACCGGGGAGCTGTTTTTT. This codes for CASSLGTGNTGELFF.

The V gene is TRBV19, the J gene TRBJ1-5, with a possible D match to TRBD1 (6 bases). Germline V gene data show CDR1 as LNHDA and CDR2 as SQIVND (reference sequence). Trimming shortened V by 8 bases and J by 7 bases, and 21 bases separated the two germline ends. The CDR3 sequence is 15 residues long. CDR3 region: CASGYNRERRQPQHF. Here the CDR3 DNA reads TGTGCCAGTGGGTACAACAGGGAACGGAGGCAGCCCCAGCATTTT.

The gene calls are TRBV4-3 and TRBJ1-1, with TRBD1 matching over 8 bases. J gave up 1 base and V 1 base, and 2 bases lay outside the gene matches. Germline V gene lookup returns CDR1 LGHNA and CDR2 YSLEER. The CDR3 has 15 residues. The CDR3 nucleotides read TGCGCCAGCAGCCAAGGGGGGACAGGGAACACTGAAGCTTTCTTT. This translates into CASSQGGTGNTEAFF.

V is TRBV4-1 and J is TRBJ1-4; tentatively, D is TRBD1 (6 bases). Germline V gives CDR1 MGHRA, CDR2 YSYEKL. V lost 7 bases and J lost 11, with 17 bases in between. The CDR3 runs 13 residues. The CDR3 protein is CASIGQLMRKLFF. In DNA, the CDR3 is TGCGCCAGCATAGGACAGCTAATGAGGAAACTGTTTTTT.

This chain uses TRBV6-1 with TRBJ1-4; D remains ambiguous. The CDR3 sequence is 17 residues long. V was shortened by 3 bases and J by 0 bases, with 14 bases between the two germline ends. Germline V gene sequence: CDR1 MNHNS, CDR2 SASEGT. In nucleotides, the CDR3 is TGTGCCAGCAGTGAGCCCCCAGATGCCGCAACTAATGAAAAACTGTTTTTT. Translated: CASSEPPDAATNEKLFF.

The CDR3 sequence is CASSHTGIAGGTEQYF. In nucleotides, the CDR3 is TGCGCCAGCAGCCACACCGGGATCGCGGGGGGAACCGAGCAGTACTTC. The chain couples TRBV4-3 to TRBJ2-7, with 8 bases identical to TRBD2. The CDR3 totals 16 residues. Trimming took 3 bases from V and 6 from J; bases not matched to a gene: 13. The germline CDR1 and CDR2 sequences are LGHNA and YSLEER.

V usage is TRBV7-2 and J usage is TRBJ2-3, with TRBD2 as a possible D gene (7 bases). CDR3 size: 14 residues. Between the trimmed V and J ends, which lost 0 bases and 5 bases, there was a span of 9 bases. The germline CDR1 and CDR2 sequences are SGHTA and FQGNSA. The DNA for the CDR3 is TGTGCCAGCAGCTTAGCGGGGGGGCTAGATACGCAGTATTTT. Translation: CASSLAGGLDTQYF.

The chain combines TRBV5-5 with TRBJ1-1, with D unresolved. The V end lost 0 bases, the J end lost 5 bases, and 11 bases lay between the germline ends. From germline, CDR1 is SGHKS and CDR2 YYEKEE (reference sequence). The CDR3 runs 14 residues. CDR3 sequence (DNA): TGTGCCAGCAGCTTGGTACTCGGGAAGACTGAAGCTTTCTTT. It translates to CASSLVLGKTEAFF.

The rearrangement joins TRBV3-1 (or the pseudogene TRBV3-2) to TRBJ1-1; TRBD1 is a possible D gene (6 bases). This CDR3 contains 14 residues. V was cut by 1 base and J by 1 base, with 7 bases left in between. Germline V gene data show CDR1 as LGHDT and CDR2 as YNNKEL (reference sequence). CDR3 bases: TGTGCCAGCAGCCAAGGAGGGGGGAACACTGAAGCTTTCTTT. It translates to CASSQGGGNTEAFF.

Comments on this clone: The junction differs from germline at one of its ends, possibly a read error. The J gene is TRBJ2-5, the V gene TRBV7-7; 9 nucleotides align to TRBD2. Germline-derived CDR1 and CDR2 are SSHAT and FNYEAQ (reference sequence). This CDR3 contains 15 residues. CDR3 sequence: CASSLGTSSQETQYF. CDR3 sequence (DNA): TGTGCTAGCAGCTTAGGGACTAGCAGCCAAGAGACCCAGTACTTC.

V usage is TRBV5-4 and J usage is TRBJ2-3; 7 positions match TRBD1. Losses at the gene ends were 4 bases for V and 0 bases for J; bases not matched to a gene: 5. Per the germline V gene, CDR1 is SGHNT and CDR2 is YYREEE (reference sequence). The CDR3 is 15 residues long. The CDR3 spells CASSPQGLSTDTQYF. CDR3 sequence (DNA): TGTGCCAGCAGCCCACAGGGGTTGAGCACAGATACGCAGTATTTT. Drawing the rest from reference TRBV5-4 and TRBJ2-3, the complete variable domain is ETGVTQSPTHLIKTRGQQVTLRCSSQSGHNTVSWYQQALGQGPQFIFQYYREEENGRGNFPPRFSGLQFPNYSSELNVNALELDDSALYLCASSPQGLSTDTQYFGPGTRLTVL.

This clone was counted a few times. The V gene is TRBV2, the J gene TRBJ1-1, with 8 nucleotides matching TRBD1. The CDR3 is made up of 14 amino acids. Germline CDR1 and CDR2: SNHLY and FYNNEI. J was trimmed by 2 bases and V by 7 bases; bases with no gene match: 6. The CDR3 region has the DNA TGTGCCAGCACCGGGACAGGATCTAACACTGAAGCTTTCTTT. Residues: CASTGTGSNTEAFF.

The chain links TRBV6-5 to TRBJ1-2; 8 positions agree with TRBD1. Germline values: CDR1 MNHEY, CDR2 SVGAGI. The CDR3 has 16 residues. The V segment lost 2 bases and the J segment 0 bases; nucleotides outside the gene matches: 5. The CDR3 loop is CASSYTRQGSNYGYTF. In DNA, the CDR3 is TGTGCCAGCAGTTACACTAGACAGGGGTCTAACTATGGCTACACCTTC.

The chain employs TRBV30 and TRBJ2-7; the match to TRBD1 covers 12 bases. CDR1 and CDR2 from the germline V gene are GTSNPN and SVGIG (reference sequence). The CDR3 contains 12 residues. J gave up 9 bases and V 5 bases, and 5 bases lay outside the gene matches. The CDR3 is CAWGTGGLGQYF. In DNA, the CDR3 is TGTGCCTGGGGGACAGGGGGCCTGGGGCAGTACTTC.

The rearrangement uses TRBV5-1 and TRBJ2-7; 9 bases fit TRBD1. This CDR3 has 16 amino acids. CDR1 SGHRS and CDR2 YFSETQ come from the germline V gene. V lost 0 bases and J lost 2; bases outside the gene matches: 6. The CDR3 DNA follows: TGCGCCAGCAGCTTGGGGCCGGGACAGGGAACCTACGAGCAGTACTTC. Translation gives CASSLGPGQGTYEQYF.

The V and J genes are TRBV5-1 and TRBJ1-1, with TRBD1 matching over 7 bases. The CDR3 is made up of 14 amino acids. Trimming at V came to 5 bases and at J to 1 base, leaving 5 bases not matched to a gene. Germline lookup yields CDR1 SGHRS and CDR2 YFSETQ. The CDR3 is CASSTGTANTEAFF. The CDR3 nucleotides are TGCGCCAGCAGTACCGGGACAGCGAACACTGAAGCTTTCTTT.

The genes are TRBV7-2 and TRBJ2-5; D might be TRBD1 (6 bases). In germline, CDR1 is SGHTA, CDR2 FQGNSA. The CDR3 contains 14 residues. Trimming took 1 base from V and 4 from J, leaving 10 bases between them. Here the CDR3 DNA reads TGTGCCAGCAGCTTAGGGGCAGGGGTAGAGACCCAGTACTTC. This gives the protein CASSLGAGVETQYF.

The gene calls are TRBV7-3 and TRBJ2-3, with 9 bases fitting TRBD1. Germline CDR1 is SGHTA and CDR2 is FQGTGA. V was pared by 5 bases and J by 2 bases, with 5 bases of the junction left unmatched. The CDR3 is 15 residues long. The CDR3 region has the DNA TGTGCCAGCAGCCGACAACAGGGGGCCACAGATACGCAGTATTTT. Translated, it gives CASSRQQGATDTQYF.

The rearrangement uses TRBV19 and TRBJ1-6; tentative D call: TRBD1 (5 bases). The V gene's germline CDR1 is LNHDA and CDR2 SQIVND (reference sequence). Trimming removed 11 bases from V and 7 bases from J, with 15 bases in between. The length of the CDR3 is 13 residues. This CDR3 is CASSGLWNSPLHF. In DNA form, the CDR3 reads TGTGCCTCCTCGGGACTTTGGAATTCACCCCTCCACTTT.

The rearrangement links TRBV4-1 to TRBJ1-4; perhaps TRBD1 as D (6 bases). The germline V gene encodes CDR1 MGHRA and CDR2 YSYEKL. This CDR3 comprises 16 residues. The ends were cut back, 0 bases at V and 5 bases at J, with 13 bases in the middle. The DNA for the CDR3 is TGCGCCAGCAGCCAAGATAGGAACAGGGTAAATGAAAAACTGTTTTTT. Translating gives CASSQDRNRVNEKLFF.

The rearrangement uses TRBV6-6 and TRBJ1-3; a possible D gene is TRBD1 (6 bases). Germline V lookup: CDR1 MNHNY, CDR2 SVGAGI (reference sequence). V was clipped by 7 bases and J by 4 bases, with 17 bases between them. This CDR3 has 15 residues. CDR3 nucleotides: TGTGCCAGCATCTCCAGGGGCTCGGACGGAAACACCATATATTTT. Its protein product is CASISRGSDGNTIYF.

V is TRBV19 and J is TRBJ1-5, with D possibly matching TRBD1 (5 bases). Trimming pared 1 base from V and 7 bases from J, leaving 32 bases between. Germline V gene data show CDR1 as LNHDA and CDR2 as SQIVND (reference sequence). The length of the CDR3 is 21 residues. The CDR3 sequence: CASSIVRSNLVVGGAGQPQHF. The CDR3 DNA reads TGTGCCAGTAGTATAGTTAGGAGTAATCTCGTTGTAGGAGGGGCCGGGCAGCCCCAGCATTTT.

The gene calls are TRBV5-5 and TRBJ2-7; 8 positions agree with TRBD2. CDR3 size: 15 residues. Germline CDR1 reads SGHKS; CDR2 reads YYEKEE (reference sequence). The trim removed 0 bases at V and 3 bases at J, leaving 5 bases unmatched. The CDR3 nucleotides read TGTGCCAGCAGCTTGGGTAGCGGGGCGGGCTACGAGCAGTACTTC. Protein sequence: CASSLGSGAGYEQYF.

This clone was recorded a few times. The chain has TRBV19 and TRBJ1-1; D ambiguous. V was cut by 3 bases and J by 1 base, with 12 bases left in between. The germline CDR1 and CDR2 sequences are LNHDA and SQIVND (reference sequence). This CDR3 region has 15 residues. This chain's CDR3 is CASSIYGNRNTEAFF. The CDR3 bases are TGTGCCAGTAGTATTTATGGCAATCGGAACACTGAAGCTTTCTTT.

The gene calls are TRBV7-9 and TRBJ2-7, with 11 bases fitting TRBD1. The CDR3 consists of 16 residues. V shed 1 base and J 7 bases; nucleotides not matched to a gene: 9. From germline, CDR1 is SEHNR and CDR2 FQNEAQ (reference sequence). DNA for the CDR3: TGTGCCAGCAGCTTAGTCCTCGGACAGGGGGCTGGGGAGCAGTACTTC. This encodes CASSLVLGQGAGEQYF.